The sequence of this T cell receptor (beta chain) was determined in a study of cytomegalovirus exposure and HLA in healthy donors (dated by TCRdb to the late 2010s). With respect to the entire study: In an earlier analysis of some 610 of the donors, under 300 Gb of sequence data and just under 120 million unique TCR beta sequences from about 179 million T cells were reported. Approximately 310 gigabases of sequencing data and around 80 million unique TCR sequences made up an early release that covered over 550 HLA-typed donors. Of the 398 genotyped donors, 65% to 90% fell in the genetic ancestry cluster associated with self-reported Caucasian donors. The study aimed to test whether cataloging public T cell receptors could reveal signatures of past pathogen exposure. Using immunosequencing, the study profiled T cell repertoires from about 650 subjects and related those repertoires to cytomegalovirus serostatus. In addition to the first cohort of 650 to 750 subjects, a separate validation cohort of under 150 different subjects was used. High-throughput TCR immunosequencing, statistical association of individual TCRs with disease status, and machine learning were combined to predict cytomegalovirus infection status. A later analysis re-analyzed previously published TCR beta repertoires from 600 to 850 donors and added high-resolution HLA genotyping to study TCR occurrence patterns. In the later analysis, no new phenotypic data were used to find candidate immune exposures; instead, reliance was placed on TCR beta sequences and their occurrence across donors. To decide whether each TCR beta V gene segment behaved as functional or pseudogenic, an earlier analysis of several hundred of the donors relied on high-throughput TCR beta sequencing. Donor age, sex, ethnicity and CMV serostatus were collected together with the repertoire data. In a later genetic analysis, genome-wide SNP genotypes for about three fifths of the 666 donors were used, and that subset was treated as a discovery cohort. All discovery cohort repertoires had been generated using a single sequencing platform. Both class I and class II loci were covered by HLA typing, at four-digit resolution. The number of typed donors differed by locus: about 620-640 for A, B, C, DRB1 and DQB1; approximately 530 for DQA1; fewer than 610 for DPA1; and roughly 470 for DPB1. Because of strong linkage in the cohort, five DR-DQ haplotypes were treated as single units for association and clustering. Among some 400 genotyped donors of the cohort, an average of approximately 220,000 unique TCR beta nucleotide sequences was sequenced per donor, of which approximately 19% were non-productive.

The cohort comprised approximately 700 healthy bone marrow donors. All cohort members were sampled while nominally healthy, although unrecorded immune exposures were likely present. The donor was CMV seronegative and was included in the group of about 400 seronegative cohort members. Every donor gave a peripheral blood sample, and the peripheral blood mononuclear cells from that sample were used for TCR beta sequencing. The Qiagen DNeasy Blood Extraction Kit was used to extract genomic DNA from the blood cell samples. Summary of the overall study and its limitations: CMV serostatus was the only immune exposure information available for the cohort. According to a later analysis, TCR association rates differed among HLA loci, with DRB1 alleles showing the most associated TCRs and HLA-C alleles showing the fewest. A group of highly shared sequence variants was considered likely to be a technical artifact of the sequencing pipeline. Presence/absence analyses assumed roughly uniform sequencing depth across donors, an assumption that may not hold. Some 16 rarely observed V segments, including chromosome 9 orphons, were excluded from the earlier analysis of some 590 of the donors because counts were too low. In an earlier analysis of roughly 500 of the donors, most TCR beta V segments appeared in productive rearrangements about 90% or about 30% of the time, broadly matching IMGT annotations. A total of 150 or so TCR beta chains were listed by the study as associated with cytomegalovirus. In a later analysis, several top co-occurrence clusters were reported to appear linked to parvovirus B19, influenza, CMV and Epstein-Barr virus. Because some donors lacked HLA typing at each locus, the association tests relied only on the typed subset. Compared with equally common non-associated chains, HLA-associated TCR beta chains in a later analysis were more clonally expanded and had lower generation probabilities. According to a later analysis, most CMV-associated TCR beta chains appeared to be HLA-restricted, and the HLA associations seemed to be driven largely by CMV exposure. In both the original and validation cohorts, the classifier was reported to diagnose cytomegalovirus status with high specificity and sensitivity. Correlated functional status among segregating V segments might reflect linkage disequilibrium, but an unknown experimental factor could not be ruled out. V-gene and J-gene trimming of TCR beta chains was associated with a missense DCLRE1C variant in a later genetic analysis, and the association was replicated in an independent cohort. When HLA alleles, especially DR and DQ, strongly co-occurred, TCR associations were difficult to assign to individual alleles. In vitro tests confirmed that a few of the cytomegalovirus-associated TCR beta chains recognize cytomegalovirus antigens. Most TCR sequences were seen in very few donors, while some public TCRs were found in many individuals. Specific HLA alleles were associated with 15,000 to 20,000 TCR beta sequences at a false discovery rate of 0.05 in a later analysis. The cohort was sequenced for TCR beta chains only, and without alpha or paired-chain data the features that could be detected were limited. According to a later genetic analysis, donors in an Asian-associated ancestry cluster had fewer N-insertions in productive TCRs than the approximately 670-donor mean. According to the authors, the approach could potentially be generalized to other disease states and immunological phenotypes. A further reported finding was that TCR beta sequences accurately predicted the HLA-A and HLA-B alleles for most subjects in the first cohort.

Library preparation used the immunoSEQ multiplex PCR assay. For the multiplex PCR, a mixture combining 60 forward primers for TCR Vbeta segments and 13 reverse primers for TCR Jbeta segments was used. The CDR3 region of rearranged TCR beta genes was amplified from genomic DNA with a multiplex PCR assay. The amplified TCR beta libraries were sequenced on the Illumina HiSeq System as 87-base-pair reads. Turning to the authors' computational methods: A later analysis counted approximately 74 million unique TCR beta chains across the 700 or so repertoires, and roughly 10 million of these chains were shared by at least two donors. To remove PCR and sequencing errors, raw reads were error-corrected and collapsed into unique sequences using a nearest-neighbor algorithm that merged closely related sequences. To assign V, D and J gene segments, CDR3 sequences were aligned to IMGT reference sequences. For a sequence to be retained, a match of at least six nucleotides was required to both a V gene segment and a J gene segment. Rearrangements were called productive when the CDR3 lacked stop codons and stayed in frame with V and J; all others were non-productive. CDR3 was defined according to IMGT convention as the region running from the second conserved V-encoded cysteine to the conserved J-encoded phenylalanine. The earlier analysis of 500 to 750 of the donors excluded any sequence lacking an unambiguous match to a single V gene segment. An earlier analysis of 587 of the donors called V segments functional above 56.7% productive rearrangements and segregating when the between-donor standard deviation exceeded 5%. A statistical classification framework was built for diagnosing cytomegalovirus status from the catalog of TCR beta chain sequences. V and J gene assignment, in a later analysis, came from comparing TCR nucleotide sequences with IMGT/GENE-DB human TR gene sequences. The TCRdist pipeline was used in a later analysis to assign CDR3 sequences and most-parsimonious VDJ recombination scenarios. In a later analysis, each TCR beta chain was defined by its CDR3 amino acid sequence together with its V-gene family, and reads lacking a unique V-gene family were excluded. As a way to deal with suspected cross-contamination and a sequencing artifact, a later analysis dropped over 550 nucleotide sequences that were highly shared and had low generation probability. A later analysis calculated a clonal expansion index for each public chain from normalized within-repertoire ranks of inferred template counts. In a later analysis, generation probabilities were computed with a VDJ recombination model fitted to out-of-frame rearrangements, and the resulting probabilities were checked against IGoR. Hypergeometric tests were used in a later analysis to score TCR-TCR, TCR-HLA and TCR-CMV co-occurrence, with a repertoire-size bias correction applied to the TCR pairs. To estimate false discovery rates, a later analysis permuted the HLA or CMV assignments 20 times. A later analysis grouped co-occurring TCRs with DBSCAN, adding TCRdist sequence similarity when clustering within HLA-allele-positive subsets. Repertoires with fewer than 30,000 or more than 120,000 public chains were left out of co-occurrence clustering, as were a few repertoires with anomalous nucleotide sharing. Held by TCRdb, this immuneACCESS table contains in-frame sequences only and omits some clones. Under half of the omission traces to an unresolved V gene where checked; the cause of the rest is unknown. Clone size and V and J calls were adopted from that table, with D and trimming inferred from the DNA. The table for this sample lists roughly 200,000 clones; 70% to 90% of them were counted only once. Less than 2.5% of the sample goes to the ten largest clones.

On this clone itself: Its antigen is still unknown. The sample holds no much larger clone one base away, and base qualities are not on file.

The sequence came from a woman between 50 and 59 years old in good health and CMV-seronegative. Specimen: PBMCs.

The nucleotide sequence is TGCGCCAGCAGCTTGTCAGGGGCAACTAATGAAAAACTGTTTTTT. This is translated as CASSLSGATNEKLFF. Recombination connected TRBV5-1 to TRBJ1-4; the D segment could be TRBD1, given 6 matching bases. The germline V gene encodes CDR1 SGHRS and CDR2 YFSETQ. From the cysteine up to the phenylalanine, the CDR3 has a length of 15 residues. Of all the DNA, just the CDR3 is kept, 45 bases in frame from base 1. Trimming at the junction amounts to 1 base on V and 0 bases on J, and the germline ends lie 7 bases apart. With the portions outside the CDR3 filled from the reference TRBV5-1 and TRBJ1-4 genes, the complete variable region becomes KAGVTQTPRYLIKTRGQQVTLSCSPISGHRSVSWYQQTPGQGLQFLFEYFSETQRNKGNFPGRFSGRQFSNSRSEMNVSTLELGDSALYLCASSLSGATNEKLFFGSGTQLSVL.